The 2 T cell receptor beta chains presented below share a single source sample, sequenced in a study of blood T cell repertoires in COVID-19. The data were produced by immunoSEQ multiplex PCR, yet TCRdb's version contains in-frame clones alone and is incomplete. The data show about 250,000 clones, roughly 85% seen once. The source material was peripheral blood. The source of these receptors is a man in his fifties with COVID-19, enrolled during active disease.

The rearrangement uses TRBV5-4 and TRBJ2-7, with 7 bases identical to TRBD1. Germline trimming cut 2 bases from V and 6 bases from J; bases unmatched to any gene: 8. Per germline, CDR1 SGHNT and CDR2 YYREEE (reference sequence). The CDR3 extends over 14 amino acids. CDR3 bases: TGTGCCAGCAGCTTTTATTCCGGGACAGCCGAGCAGTACTTC. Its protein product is CASSFYSGTAEQYF.

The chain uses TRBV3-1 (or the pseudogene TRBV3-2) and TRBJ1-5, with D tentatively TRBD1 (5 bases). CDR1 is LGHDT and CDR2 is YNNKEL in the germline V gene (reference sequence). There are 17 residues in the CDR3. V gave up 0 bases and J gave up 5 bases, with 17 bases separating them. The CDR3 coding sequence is TGTGCCAGCAGCCAAGATAGAATATCCGGGGGGTATCAGCCCCAGCATTTT. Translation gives CASSQDRISGGYQPQHF.